The sequence of this T cell receptor (beta chain) was determined in a study of blood T cell repertoires in COVID-19. About the study: Acute-phase and convalescent COVID-19 samples originated in the United States, Italy and Spain. In each case, the material was cDNA or gDNA derived from T cells, B-cell-depleted T cells, or PBMCs.

Germline CDR1 reads LNHDA; CDR2 reads SQIVND (reference sequence). This CDR3 has 13 residues. V lost 4 bases, J lost 2 bases, and 8 bases lay in between. Seattle-derived patients entered the study during active infection and were followed longitudinally. Per the original data handling: Amplification from reference gene primers served as the basis for estimated nucleated cell counts. Data came from immunoSEQ multiplex PCR; TCRdb stores just in-frame clones and leaves some out. V and J calls and clone size are as listed in that table; D and trimming were resolved from the DNA. The sample has over 60,000 clones, about nine tenths seen once; the top ten hold under 0.65%.

The sequenced sample consisted of peripheral blood. This clonotype was sampled from a man between 45 and 60 years old with COVID-19, enrolled during active disease. This chain uses TRBV19 with TRBJ1-1; a weak D match, TRBD1 (6 bases). CDR3 amino acids: CASSTTGNTEAFF. The CDR3, as DNA: TGTGCCAGTAGTACGACAGGCAACACTGAAGCTTTCTTT.